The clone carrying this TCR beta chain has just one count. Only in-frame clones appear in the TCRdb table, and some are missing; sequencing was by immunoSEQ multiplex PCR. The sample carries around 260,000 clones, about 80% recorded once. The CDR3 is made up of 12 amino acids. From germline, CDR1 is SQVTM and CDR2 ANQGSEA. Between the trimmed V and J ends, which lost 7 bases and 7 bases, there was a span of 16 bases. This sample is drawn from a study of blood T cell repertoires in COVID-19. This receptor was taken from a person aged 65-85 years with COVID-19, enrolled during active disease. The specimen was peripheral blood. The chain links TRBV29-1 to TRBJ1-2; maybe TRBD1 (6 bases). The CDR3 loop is CSGETGKAGYTF. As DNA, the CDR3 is TGCAGCGGAGAGACAGGCAAGGCTGGCTACACCTTC.